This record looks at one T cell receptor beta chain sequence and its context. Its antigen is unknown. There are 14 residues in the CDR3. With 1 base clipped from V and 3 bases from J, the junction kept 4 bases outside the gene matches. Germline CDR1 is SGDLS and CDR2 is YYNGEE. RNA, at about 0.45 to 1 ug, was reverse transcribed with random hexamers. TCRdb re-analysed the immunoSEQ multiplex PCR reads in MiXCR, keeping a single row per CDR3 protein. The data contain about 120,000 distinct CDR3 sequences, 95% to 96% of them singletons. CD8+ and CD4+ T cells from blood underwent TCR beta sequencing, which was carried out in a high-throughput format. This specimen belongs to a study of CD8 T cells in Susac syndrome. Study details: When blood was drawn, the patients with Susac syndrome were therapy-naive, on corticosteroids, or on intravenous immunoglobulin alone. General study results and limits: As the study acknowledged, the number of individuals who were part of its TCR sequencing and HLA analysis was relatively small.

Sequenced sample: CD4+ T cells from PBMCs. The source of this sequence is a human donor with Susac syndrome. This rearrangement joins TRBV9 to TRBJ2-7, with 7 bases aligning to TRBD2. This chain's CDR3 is CASSVTSESYEQYF. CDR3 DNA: TGTGCCAGCAGCGTAACTAGCGAAAGCTACGAGCAGTACTTC.